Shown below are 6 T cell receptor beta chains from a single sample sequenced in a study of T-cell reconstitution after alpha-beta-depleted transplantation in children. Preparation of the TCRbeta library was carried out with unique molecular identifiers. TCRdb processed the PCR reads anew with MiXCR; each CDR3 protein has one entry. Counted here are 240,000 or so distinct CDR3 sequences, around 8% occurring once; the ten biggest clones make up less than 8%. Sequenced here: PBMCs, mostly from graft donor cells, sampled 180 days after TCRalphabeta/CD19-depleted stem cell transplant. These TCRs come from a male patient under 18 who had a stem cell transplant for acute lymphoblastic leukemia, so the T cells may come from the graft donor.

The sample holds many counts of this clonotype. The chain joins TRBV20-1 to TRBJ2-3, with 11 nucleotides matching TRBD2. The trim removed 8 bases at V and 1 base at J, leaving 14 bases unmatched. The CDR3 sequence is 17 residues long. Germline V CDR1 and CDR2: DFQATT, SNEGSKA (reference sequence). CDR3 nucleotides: TGCAGTAGCGGAACTAGCGGGGGCCACGGAGGCACAGATACGCAGTATTTT. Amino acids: CSSGTSGGHGGTDTQYF.

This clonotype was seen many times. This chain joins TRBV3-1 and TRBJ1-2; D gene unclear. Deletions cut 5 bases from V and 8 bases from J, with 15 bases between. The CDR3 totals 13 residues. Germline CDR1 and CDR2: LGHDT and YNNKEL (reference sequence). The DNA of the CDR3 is TGTGCCAGCAGCGGGCTCGGCCTTCCAGGCTACACCTTC. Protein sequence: CASSGLGLPGYTF. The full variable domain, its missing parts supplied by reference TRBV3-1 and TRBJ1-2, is DTAVSQTPKYLVTQMGNDKSIKCEQNLGHDTMYWYKQDSKKFLKIMFSYNNKELIINETVPNRFSPKSPDKAHLNLHINSLELGDSAVYFCASSGLGLPGYTFGSGTRLTVV.

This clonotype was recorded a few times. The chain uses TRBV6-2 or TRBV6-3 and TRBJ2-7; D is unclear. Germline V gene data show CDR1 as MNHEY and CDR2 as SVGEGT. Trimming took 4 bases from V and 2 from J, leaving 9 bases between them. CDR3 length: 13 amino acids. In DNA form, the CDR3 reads TGTGCCAGCAGTTTTGGCCGTACCTACGAGCAGTACTTC. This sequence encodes CASSFGRTYEQYF.

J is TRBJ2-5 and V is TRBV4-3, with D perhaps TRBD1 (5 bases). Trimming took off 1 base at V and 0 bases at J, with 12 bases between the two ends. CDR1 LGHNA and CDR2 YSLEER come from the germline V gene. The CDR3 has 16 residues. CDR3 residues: CASSQGQGFYQETQYF. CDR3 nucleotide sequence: TGCGCCAGCAGCCAAGGGCAGGGCTTCTACCAAGAGACCCAGTACTTC.

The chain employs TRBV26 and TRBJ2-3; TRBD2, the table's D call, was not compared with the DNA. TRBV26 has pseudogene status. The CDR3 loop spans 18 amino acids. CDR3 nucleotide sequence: TGTGCCAGCAGTTCCTATACCCCCGGGATTAGCAGGGCAGATACGCAGTATTTT. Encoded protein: CASSSYTPGISRADTQYF.

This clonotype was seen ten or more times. This CDR3 reads CASSQGQGSTGELFF. The CDR3 DNA is TGTGCCAGCAGCCAAGGACAGGGAAGCACCGGGGAGCTGTTTTTT. The V and J genes are TRBV3-1 and TRBJ2-2, with 7 bases identical to TRBD1. The CDR3 runs to 15 residues. J was trimmed by 4 bases and V by 1 base; bases with no gene match: 3. CDR1 is LGHDT, CDR2 YNNKEL, per germline (reference sequence).